The rows below give T cell receptor beta chains drawn from one sample of a study of vaccination and CD4 T cells after COVID-19. TCRdb independently ran MiXCR on the PCR reads; one entry per CDR3 protein. Among around 20,000 distinct CDR3 sequences, less than 40% were seen once, and the ten largest hold around 3%. Their recognized antigens are unknown. Sequencing used CD4+ T cells from blood, cultured in vitro, obtained about 7 months after SARS-CoV-2 vaccination. These TCRs come from a human donor who had recovered from COVID-19. The CDR3 runs from the conserved cysteine through the conserved F or W. A D gene is named only where the DNA matches it firmly. Some rows mark clone size as missing; the rest say once, few, many or name a class of expanded clone.

clone size	D gene	J gene	V gene	CDR3 DNA	CDR3 protein
few	TRBD1	TRBJ1-5	TRBV19	TGTGCCAGTAGTACCGGCCGGGACAGGGGAAGCAATCAGCCCCAGCATTTT	CASSTGRDRGSNQPQHF
.	TRBD1	TRBJ1-5	TRBV20-1	TGCAGTGCTCAGACAGGGGGCGCGGGTCAGCCCCAGCATTTT	CSAQTGGAGQPQHF
few	.	TRBJ2-7	TRBV20-1	TGCAGTGCTAGTCCCACGGACTACGAGCAGTACTTC	CSASPTDYEQYF
.	.	TRBJ2-3	TRBV10-2	TGCGCCACTCACCACAGCACAGATACGCAGTATTTT	CATHHSTDTQYF
few	.	TRBJ2-1	TRBV19	TGTGCCAGTAGTATTTACCGGGACGTCGATGAGCAGTTCTTC	CASSIYRDVDEQFF
.	TRBD1	TRBJ1-5	TRBV20-1	TGCAGTGCTAGACCCCCCGGCAGGGGGCGTCTTCAGCCCCAGCATTTT	CSARPPGRGRLQPQHF
.	TRBD2	TRBJ2-1	TRBV28	TGTGCCAGCAGTTTACCACTAGCGGGAGGTTACAATGAGCAGTTCTTC	CASSLPLAGGYNEQFF
.	.	TRBJ2-1	TRBV20-1	TGCAGTGCTCCACGCCTAGCCAATGAGCAGTTCTTC	CSAPRLANEQFF
few	.	TRBJ2-5	TRBV20-1	TGCAGTGCTACTGGAGGTGGGAAAGAGACCCAGTACTTC	CSATGGGKETQYF
.	TRBD2	TRBJ2-2	TRBV7-2	TGTGCCAGCAGCTTCCTAGCGGGAGGGCCCGGGGAGCTGTTTTTT	CASSFLAGGPGELFF
.	.	TRBJ1-6	TRBV2	TGTGCCAGCAGTGAAGTGATAGGCGGGCAGGGAGGGTCACCCCTCCACTTT	CASSEVIGGQGGSPLHF
.	.	TRBJ1-1	TRBV6-1	TGTGCCAGCAGTGAGCGACTGACTAACACTGAAGCTTTCTTT	CASSERLTNTEAFF
.	.	TRBJ1-1	TRBV6-1	TGTGCCAGCAGGTCCGACACTCTTCCCGGGGGGTCGGAGGCTTTCTTT	CASRSDTLPGGSEAFF
few	.	TRBJ2-4	TRBV20-1	TGCAGTGCTTTTACAGGGGAGGCTGGGGCCAAAAACATTCAGTACTTC	CSAFTGEAGAKNIQYF
.	.	TRBJ1-1	TRBV2	TGTGCCAGCAGTGGGGGATGGGGCGTCGACACTGAAGCTTTCTTT	CASSGGWGVDTEAFF
.	TRBD2	TRBJ2-1	TRBV7-6	TGTGCCAGCAGCTTCACTAGCGGGAGCAATGAGCAGTTCTTC	CASSFTSGSNEQFF
.	.	TRBJ1-2	TRBV28	TGTGCCAGCAGTTCCCGATGGGGGCCGACACCATCTAACTATGGCTACACCTTC	CASSSRWGPTPSNYGYTF
few	.	TRBJ2-7	TRBV7-8	TGTGCCAGCAGCTTACGGGACGGACCCTACGAGCAGTACTTC	CASSLRDGPYEQYF
.	TRBD2	TRBJ2-5	TRBV11-1	TGTGCCAGCAGCTCCGTGACTAGCGGGAGACTACGAGAGACCCAGTACTTC	CASSSVTSGRLRETQYF
.	.	TRBJ1-2	TRBV4-3	TGCGCCAGCAGCCAAGTCAGGGGAATTACCTATGGCTACACCTTC	CASSQVRGITYGYTF
few	TRBD1	TRBJ1-5	TRBV19	TGTGCCAGTAGTATACGCGGGGACAGGGACAATCAGCCCCAGCATTTT	CASSIRGDRDNQPQHF
once	TRBD2	TRBJ2-2	TRBV12-3/TRBV12-4	TGTGCCAGCAGTTTACTACTAGCGGGAGGGCCGGCCGGGGAGCTGTTTTTT	CASSLLLAGGPAGELFF
few	TRBD1	TRBJ1-5	TRBV6-1	TGTGCCAGTTCACAGGGGGCGAGTCAGCCCCAGCATTTT	CASSQGASQPQHF
.	.	TRBJ2-3	TRBV6-2/TRBV6-3	TGTGCCAGCAGGATGGTAGTGGGCACGCAGTATTTT	CASRMVVGTQYF
few	.	TRBJ1-5	TRBV4-1	TGCGCCAGCAGCCAAGGGCCCTTTGGAGATAGCAATCAGCCCCAGCATTTT	CASSQGPFGDSNQPQHF
few	TRBD1	TRBJ2-5	TRBV6-1	TGTGCCAGCAGTCGCCTACAGGGGGAGACCCAGTACTTC	CASSRLQGETQYF
.	TRBD2	TRBJ2-7	TRBV19	TGTGCCAGTAACGGGACTAGCGTTTACTACGAGCAGTACTTC	CASNGTSVYYEQYF
.	.	TRBJ2-7	TRBV7-8	TGTGCCACTTCACCCAGCCGTGGTTGGTACGAGCAGTACTTC	CATSPSRGWYEQYF
few	TRBD1	TRBJ2-2	TRBV20-1	TGCAGTGCTAGAGAGCCTGGACAGGGGAGCACCGGGGAGCTGTTTTTT	CSAREPGQGSTGELFF
few	.	TRBJ1-1	TRBV10-1	TGCGCCAGCAGCGGGACGGTAGGTTTGGAAGCTTTCTTT	CASSGTVGLEAFF
.	.	TRBJ1-5	TRBV20-1	TGCAGTGCTATACAGGGTGGGGGTCAGCCCCAGCATTTT	CSAIQGGGQPQHF
few	.	TRBJ2-1	TRBV6-1	TGTGCCAGCAGGGAACTAGGAGGCAATGAGCAGTTCTTC	CASRELGGNEQFF
few	.	TRBJ2-7	TRBV7-9	TGTGCCAGCAGCCCACGGACAGACCCAACCTACGAGCAGTACTTC	CASSPRTDPTYEQYF
.	.	TRBJ2-7	TRBV11-2	TGTGCCAGCAGCTTAATGCAGGAGACCTACGAGCAGTACTTC	CASSLMQETYEQYF
.	.	TRBJ2-7	TRBV20-1	TGCAGTGCTAGTTTAGGCAGCTCCTACGAGCAGTACTTC	CSASLGSSYEQYF
.	TRBD1	TRBJ2-3	TRBV6-5	TGTGCCAGCAGTTACGCGACAGGGGCAGATACGCAGTATTTT	CASSYATGADTQYF
.	TRBD2	TRBJ2-5	TRBV11-1	TGTGCCAGCAGCTTAGACGAGACTAGCTCGGGTGAGACCCAGTACTTC	CASSLDETSSGETQYF
.	TRBD2	TRBJ2-1	TRBV5-1	TGCGCCAGCAGAATAGCGGGAGGACACAATGAGCAGTTCTTC	CASRIAGGHNEQFF
.	TRBD2	TRBJ2-1	TRBV19	TGTGCCAGTAGTAAAAGACTAGCACCGAGCCCATACAATGAGCAGTTCTTC	CASSKRLAPSPYNEQFF
.	TRBD2	TRBJ2-3	TRBV20-1	TGCAGTGCTAGTCTAGCGGGAGCCACAGATACGCAGTATTTT	CSASLAGATDTQYF
few	TRBD2	TRBJ2-5	TRBV7-2	TGTGCCAGCAGCTTAACTAGCGGGAGTTTCGTAGAGACCCAGTACTTC	CASSLTSGSFVETQYF
few	.	TRBJ2-5	TRBV7-2	TGTGCCAGCAGCTTAATGGGACGCCAAGAGACCCAGTACTTC	CASSLMGRQETQYF
.	.	TRBJ1-1	TRBV19	TGTGCCAGTACCCCAACCGGGACACCTGACACTGAAGCTTTCTTT	CASTPTGTPDTEAFF
.	.	TRBJ2-1	TRBV29-1	TGCAGCGTCAGGGGAGTAGCACCCCCCCGGAGCTACTACAATGAGCAGTTCTTC	CSVRGVAPPRSYYNEQFF
.	.	TRBJ2-7	TRBV4-1	TGCGCCAGCAGCCAAGATATGTGGGGCTACGAGCAGTACTTC	CASSQDMWGYEQYF
few	.	TRBJ2-1	TRBV6-1	TGTGCCAGCTCACCGGACTATGAGCAGTTCTTC	CASSPDYEQFF
.	TRBD1	TRBJ2-5	TRBV7-9	TGTGCCAGCAGCTTAATGGGGACAGGGGAGACCCAGTACTTC	CASSLMGTGETQYF